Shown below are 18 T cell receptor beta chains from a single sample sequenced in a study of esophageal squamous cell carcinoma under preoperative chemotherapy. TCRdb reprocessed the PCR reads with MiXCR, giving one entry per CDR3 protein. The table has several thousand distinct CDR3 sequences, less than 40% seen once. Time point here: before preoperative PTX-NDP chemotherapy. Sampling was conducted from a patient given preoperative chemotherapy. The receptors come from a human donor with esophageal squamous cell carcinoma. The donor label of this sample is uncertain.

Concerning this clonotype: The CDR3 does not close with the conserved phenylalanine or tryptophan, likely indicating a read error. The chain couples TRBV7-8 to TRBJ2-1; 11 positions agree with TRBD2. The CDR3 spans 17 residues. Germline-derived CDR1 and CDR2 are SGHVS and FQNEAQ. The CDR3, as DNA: TGTGCCAGGAGCCGGGGACTAGCGGCCAGCTCCTACGATGAGCAGTTCGTC. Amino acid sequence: CARSRGLAASSYDEQFV.

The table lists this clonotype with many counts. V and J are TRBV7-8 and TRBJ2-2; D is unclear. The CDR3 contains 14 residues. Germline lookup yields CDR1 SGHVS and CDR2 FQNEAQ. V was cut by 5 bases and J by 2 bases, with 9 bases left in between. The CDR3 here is CASSHRHNTGELFF. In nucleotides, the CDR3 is TGTGCCAGCAGCCACCGACACAACACCGGGGAGCTGTTTTTT.

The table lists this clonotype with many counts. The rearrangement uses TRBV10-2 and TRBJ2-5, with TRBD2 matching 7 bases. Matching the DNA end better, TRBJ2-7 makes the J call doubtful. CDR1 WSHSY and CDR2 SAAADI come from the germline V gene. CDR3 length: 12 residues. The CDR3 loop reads CASSGGGGEQYF. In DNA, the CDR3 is TGCGCCAGCAGTGGGGGCGGGGGCGAGCAGTACTTC.

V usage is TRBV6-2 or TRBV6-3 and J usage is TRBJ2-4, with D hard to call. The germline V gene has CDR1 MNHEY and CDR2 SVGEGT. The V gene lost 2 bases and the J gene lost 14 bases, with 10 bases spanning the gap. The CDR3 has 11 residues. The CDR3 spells CASSYLGSEYF. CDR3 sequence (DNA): TGTGCCAGCAGTTACCTAGGATCCGAGTACTTC.

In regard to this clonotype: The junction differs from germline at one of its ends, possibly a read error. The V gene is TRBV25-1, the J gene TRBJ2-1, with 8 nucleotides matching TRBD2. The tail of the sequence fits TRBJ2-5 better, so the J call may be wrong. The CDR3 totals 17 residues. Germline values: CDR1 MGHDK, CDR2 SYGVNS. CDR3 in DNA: TGTGCCAGGAGTGAAACCCCAGTAGCGGGACTGAGAGAGGCCCAGTACTTC. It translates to CARSETPVAGLREAQYF.

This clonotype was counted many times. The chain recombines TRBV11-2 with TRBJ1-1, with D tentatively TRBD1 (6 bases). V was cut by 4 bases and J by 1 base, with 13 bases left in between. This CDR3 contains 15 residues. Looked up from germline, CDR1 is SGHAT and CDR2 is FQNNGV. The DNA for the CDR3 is TGTGCCAGCAGCTGGGGGGGCGGAGGGAACACTGAAGCTTTCTTT. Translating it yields CASSWGGGGNTEAFF.

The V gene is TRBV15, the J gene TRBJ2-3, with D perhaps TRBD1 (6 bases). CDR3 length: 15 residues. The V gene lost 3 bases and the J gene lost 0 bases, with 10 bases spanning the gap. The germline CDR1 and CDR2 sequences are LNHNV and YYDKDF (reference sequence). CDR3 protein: CATSSERGSTDTQYF. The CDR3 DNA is TGTGCCACCAGCAGCGAGAGGGGGAGCACAGATACGCAGTATTTT.

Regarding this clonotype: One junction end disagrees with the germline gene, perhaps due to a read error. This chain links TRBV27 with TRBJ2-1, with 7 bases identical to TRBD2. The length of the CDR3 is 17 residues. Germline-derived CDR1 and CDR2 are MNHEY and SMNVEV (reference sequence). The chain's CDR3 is CASSSYLGGIQSNERFF. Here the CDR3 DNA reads TGTGCCAGCAGTTCCTACCTGGGGGGGATCCAAAGCAATGAGCGGTTCTTC.

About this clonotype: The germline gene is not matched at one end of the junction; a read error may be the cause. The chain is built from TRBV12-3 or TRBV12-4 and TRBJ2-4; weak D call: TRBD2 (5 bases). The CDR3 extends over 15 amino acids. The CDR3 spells CAGSALRGIRNIQYF. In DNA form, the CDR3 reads TGTGCCGGCAGTGCCTTGAGAGGGATTAGGAACATTCAGTACTTC.

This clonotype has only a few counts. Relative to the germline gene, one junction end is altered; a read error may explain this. CDR3 amino acids: CASSLSGAQETQYF. CDR3 nucleotides: TGTGCTAGCAGCTTATCGGGAGCTCAAGAGACCCAGTACTTC. The chain links TRBV7-7 to TRBJ2-5; D is perhaps TRBD2 (6 bases). Germline V lookup: CDR1 SSHAT, CDR2 FNYEAQ (reference sequence). The CDR3 has 14 residues.

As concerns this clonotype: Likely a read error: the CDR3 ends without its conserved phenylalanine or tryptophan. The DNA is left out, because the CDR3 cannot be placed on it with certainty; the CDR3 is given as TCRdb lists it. CDR3 loop: CASSKSGSCYNEQLV. The chain links TRBV6-1 to TRBJ2-1. Germline assignment: CDR1 MNHNS and CDR2 SASEGT. The CDR3 length is 15 residues, termini included.

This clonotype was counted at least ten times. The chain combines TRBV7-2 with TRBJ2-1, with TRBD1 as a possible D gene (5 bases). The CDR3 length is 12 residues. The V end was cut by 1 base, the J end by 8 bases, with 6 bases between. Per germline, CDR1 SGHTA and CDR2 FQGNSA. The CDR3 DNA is TGTGCCAGCAGCTTAGACAGGTATGAGCAGTTCTTC. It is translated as CASSLDRYEQFF.

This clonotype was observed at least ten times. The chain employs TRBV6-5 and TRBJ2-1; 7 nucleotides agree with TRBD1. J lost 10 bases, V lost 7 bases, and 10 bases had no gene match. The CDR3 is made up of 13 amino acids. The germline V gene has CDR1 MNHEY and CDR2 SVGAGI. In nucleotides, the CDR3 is TGTGCCAGCACTCCCGAGGGGGCCTACGAGCAGTTCTTC. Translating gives CASTPEGAYEQFF.

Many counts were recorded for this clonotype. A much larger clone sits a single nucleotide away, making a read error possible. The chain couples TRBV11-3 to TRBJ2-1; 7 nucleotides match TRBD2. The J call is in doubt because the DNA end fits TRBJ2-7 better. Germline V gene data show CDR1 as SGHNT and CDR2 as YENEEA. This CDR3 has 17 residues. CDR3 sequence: CASSLDWGGSQYNEQYF. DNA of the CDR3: TGTGCCAGCAGCTTAGATTGGGGCGGGAGTCAGTACAATGAGCAGTACTTC.

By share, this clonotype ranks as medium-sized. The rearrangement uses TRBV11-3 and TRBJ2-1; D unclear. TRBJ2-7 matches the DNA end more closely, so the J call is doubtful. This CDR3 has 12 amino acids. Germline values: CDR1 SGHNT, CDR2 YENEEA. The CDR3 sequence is CASSFVDYEQYF. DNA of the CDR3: TGTGCCAGCAGTTTTGTAGACTACGAGCAGTACTTC.

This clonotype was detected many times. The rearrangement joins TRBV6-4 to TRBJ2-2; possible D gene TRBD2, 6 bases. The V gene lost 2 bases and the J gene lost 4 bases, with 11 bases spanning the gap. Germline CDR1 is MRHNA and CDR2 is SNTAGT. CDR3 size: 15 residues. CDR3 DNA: TGTGCCAGCAGTGACAATGAGGAGGGCACCGGGGAGCTGTTTTTT. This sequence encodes CASSDNEEGTGELFF.

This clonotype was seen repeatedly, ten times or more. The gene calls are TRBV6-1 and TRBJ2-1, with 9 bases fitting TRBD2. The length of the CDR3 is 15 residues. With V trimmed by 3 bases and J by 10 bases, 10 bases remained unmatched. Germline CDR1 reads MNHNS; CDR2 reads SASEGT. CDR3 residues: CASSDPGLALREQFF. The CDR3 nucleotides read TGTGCCAGCAGTGACCCGGGACTAGCTCTTAGGGAGCAGTTCTTC.

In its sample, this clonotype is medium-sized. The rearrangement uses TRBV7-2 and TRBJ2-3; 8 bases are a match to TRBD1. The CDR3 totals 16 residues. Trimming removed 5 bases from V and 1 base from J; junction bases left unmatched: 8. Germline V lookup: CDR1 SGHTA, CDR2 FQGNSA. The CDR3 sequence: CASSPRPRGRTDTQYF. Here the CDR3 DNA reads TGTGCCAGCAGCCCCCGCCCCAGGGGGCGCACAGATACGCAGTATTTT.